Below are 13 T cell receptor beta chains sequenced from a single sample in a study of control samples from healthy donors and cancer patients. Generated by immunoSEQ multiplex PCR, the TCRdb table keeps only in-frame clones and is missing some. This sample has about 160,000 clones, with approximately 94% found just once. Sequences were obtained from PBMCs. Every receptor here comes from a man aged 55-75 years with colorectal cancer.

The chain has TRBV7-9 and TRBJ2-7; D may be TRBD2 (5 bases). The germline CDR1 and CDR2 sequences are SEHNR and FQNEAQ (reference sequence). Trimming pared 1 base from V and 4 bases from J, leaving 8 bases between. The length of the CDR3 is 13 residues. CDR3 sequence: CASSLGELYEQYF. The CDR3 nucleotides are TGTGCCAGCAGCTTAGGGGAGTTGTACGAGCAGTACTTC.

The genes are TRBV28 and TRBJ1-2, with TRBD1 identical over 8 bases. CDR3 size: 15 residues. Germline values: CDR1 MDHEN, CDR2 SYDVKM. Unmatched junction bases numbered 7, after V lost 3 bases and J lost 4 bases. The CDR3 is CASSLGQALTYGYTF. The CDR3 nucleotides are TGTGCCAGCAGTTTGGGACAGGCTCTTACCTATGGCTACACCTTC.

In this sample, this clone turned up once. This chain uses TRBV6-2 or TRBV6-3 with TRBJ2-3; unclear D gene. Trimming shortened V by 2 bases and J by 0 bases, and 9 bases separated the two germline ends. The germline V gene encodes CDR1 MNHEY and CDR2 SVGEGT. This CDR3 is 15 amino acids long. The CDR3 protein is CASSYEGPSTDTQYF. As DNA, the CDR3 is TGTGCCAGCAGTTACGAAGGACCGAGCACAGATACGCAGTATTTT.

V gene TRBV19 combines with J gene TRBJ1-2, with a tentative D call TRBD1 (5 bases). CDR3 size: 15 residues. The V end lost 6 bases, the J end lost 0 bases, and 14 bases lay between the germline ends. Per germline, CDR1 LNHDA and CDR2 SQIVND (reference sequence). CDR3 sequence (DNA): TGTGCCAGTAGAGAAGGGACGGCGGCTAACTATGGCTACACCTTC. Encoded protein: CASREGTAANYGYTF.

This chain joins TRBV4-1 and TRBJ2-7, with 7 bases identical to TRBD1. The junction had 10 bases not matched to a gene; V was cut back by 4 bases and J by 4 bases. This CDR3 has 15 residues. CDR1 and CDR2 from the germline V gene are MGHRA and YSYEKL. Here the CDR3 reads CASSPQETGRYEQYF. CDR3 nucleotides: TGCGCCAGCAGCCCCCAGGAGACAGGGCGATACGAGCAGTACTTC.

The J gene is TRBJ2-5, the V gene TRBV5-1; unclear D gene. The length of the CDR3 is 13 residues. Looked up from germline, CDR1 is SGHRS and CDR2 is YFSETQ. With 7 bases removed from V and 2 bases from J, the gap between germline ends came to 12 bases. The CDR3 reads CASYRAPQETQYF. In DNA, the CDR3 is TGCGCCAGCTATAGAGCCCCACAAGAGACCCAGTACTTC.

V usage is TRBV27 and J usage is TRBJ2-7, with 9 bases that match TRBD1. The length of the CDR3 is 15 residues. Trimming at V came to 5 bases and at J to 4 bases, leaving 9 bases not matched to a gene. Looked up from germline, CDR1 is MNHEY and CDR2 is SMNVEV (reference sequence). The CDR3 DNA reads TGTGCCAGCAGTGCCTCGGGACAGGGTATGTACGAGCAGTACTTC. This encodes CASSASGQGMYEQYF.

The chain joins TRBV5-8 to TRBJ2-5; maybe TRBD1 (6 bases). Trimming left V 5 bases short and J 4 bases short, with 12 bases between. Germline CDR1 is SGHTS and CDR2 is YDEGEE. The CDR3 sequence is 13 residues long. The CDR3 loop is CASSLGQGETQYF. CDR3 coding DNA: TGTGCCAGCAGTCTGGGACAAGGAGAGACCCAGTACTTC.

CDR3 protein: CASRRDQETQYF. CDR3 nucleotide sequence: TGTGCCAGTCGACGGGACCAAGAGACCCAGTACTTC. This sequence joins TRBV2 and TRBJ2-5; unclear D gene. V lost 9 bases and J lost 0, with 8 bases in between. From germline, CDR1 is SNHLY and CDR2 FYNNEI. This CDR3 is 12 amino acids long.

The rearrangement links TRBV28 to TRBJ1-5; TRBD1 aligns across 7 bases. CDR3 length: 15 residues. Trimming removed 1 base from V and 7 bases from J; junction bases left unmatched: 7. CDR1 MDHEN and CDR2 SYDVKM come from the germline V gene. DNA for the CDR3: TGTGCCAGCAGTTTATCGGCCAGGGGGGGACAGCCCCAGCATTTT. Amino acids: CASSLSARGGQPQHF.

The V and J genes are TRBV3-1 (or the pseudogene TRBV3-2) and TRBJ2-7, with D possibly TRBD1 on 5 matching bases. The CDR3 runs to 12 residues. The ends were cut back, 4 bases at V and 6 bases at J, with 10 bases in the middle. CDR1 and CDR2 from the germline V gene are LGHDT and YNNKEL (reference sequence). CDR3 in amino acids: CASSLHQGEQYF. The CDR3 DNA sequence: TGTGCCAGCAGCCTCCATCAGGGCGAGCAGTACTTC.

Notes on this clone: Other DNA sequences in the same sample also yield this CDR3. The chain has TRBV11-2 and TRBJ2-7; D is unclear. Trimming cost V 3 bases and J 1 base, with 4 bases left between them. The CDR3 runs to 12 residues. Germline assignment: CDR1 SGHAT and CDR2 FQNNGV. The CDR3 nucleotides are TGTGCCAGCAGCTTTCGGTCCTACGAGCAGTACTTC. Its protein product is CASSFRSYEQYF.

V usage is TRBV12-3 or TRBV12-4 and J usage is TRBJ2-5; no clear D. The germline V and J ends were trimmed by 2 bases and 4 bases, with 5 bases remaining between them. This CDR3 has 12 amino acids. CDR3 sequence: CASSLPGETQYF. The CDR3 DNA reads TGTGCCAGCAGTTTACCGGGAGAGACCCAGTACTTC.